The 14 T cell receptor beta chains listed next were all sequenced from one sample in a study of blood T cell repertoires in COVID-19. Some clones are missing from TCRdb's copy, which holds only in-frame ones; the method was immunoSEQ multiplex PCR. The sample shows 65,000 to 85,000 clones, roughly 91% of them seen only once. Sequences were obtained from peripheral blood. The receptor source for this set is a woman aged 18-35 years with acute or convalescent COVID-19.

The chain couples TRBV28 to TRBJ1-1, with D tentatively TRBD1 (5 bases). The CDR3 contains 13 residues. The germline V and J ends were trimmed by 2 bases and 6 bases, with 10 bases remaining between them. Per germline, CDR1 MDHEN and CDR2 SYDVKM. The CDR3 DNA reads TGTGCCAGCAGTTTACAAACAGGATCTGAAGCTTTCTTT. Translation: CASSLQTGSEAFF.

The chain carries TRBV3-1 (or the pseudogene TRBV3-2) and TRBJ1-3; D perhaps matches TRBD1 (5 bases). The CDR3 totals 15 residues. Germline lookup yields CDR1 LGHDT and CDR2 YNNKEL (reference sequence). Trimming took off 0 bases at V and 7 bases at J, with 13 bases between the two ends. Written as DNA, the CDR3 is TGTGCCAGCAGCCAAGAAATTACAGGAAGGAACACCATATATTTT. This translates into CASSQEITGRNTIYF.

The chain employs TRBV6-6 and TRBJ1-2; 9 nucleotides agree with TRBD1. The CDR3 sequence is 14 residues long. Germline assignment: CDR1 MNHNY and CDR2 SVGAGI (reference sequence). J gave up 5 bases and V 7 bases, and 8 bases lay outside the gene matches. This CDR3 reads CASTTTGGEYGYTF. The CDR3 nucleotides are TGTGCCAGCACCACCACAGGGGGCGAGTATGGCTACACCTTC.

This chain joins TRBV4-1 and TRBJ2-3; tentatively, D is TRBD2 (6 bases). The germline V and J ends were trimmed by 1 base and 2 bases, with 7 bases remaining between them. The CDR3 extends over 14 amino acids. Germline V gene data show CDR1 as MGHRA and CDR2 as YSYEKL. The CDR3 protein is CASSQAGATDTQYF. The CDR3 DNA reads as TGCGCCAGCAGCCAAGCGGGAGCCACAGATACGCAGTATTTT.

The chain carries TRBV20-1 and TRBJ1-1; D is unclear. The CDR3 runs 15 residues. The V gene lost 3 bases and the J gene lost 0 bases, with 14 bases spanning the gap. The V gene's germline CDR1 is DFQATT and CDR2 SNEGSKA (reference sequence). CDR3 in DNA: TGCAGTGCTAGTCCCCAGGCCCGACTGAACACTGAAGCTTTCTTT. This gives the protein CSASPQARLNTEAFF.

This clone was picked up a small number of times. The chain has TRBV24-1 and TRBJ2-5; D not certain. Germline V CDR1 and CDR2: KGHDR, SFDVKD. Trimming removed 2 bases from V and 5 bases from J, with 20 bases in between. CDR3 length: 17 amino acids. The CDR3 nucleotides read TGTGCCACCAGTGATTCTATCTCAGACGGAGCTACGGAGACCCAGTACTTC. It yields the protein CATSDSISDGATETQYF.

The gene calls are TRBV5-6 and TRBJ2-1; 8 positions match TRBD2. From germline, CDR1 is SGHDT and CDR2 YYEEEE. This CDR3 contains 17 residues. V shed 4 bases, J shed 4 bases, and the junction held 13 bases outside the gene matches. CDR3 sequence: CASSPGGGLDLYNEQFF. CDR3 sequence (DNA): TGTGCCAGCAGCCCCGGGGGGGGACTAGACTTATACAATGAGCAGTTCTTC.

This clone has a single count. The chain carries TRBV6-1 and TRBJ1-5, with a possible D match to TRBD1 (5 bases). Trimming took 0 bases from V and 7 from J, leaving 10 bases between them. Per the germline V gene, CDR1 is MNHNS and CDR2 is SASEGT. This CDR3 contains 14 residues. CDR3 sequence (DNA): TGTGCCAGCAGTGAAGCTCGGGGGGAACAGCCCCAGCATTTT. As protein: CASSEARGEQPQHF.

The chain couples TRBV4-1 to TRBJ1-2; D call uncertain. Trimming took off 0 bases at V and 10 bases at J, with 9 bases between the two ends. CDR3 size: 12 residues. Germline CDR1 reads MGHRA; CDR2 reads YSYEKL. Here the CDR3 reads CASSQDEGDYTF. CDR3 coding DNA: TGCGCCAGCAGCCAAGATGAAGGAGACTACACCTTC.

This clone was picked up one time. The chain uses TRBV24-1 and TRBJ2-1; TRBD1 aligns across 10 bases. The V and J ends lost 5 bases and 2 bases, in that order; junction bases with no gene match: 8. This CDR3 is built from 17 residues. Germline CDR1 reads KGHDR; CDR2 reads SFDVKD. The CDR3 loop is CATSARQGARTYNEQFF. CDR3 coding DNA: TGTGCCACCAGTGCAAGACAGGGGGCGAGGACCTACAATGAGCAGTTCTTC.

CDR3 amino acids: CASSGRGTPYQPQHF. In DNA, the CDR3 is TGTGCCAGCAGCGGACGAGGGACACCCTATCAGCCCCAGCATTTT. This chain links TRBV7-2 with TRBJ1-5, with a possible D match to TRBD1 (6 bases). The CDR3 is 15 amino acids. Germline V gene sequence: CDR1 SGHTA, CDR2 FQGNSA. V was trimmed by 5 bases and J by 5 bases, leaving 16 bases between them.

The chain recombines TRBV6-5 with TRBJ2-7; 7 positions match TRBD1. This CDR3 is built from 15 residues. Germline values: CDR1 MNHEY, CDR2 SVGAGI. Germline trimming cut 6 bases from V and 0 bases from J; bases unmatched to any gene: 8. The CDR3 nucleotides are TGTGCCAGCAGCCGACAGGGAACCAGCTCCTACGAGCAGTACTTC. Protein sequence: CASSRQGTSSYEQYF.

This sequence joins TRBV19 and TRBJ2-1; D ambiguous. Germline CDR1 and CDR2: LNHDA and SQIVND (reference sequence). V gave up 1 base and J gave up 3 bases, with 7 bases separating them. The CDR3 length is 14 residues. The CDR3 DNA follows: TGTGCCAGTAGTATAGCTGGCTTCTACAATGAGCAGTTCTTC. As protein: CASSIAGFYNEQFF.

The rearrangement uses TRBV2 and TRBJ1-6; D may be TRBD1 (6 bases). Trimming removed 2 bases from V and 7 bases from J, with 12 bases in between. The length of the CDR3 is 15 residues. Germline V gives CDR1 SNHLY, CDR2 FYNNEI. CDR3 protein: CASSERAGENSPLHF. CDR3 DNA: TGTGCCAGCAGTGAAAGGGCAGGGGAAAATTCACCCCTCCACTTT.